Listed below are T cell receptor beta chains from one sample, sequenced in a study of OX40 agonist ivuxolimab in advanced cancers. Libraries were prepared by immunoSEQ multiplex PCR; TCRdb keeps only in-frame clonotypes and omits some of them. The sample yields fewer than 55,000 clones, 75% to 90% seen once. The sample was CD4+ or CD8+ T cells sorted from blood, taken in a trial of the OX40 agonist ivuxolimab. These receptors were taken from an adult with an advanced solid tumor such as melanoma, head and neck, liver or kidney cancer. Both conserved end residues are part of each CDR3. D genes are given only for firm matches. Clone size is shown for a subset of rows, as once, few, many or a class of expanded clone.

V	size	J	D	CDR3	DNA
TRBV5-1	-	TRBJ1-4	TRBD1	CASSLVPGQVEKLFF	TGCGCCAGCAGCTTGGTCCCGGGACAGGTTGAAAAACTGTTTTTT
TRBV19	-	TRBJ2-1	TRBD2	CASSIDRDSGRWGGSYNEQFF	TGTGCCAGTAGTATAGATCGAGATAGCGGGAGGTGGGGGGGCTCCTACAATGAGCAGTTCTTC
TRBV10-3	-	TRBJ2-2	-	CATGGRNTGELFF	TGTGCCACCGGAGGACGGAACACCGGGGAGCTGTTTTTT
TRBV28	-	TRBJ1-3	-	CASSLWAGNTIYF	TGTGCCAGCAGTTTATGGGCTGGAAACACCATATATTTT
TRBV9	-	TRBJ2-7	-	CASSLGLSGAYEQYF	TGTGCCAGCAGCCTAGGGTTGTCGGGAGCCTACGAGCAGTACTTC
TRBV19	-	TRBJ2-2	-	CASSPDRPGDTGELFF	TGTGCCAGTAGTCCGGACAGACCCGGGGACACCGGGGAGCTGTTTTTT
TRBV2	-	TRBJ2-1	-	CASSENGGRHDEQFF	TGTGCCAGCAGTGAGAACGGGGGGCGCCATGATGAGCAGTTCTTC
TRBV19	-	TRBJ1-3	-	CASSLRTGNTIYF	TGTGCCAGTAGTCTTCGTACTGGAAACACCATATATTTT
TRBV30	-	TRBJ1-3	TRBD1	CAWRAGGSGNTIYF	TGTGCCTGGAGGGCAGGGGGCTCTGGAAACACCATATATTTT
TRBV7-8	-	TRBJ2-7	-	CASSLAGISEQYF	TGTGCCAGCAGCCTAGCAGGGATATCCGAGCAGTACTTC
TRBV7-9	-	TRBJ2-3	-	CASSLDTDTQYF	TGTGCCAGCAGCTTAGACACAGATACGCAGTATTTT
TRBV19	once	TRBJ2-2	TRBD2	CAIGPSGGINTGELFF	TGTGCCATAGGCCCTAGCGGGGGGATTAACACCGGGGAGCTGTTTTTT
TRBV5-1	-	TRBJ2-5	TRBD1	CASSSRTGGGETQYF	TGCGCCAGCAGCTCTCGGACAGGGGGCGGTGAGACCCAGTACTTC
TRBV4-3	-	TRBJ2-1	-	CASSQALLGNEQFF	TGCGCCAGCAGCCAAGCCTTACTAGGGAATGAGCAGTTCTTC
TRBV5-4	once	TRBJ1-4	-	CASSSGTGGTNEKLFF	TGTGCCAGCAGCTCTGGAACGGGTGGAACTAATGAAAAACTGTTTTTT
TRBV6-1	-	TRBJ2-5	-	CASSEVSGETQYF	TGTGCCAGCAGTGAAGTCAGTGGGGAGACCCAGTACTTC
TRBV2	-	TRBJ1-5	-	CASTPAGGGDQPQHF	TGTGCCAGCACTCCCGCAGGTGGAGGGGATCAGCCCCAGCATTTT
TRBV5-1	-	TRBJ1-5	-	CASSLAPNQPQHF	TGCGCCAGCAGCTTGGCGCCCAATCAGCCCCAGCATTTT
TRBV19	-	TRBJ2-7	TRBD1	CASSTGQGFNEQYF	TGTGCCAGTAGTACAGGACAGGGTTTTAACGAGCAGTACTTC
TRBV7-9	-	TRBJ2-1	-	CASSLVEYYNEQFF	TGTGCCAGCAGCTTAGTTGAATACTACAATGAGCAGTTCTTC
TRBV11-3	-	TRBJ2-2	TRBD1	CASSVGTGVAGELFF	TGTGCCAGCAGCGTAGGGACAGGGGTGGCCGGGGAGCTGTTTTTT
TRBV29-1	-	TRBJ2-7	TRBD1	CSVEAGGYYEQYF	TGCAGCGTTGAGGCAGGGGGATATTACGAGCAGTACTTC
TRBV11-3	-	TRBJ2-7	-	CASSQGGSYEQYF	TGTGCCAGCAGCCAAGGGGGTTCCTACGAGCAGTACTTC
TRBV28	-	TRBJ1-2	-	CASSFNGQNNYGYTF	TGTGCCAGCAGTTTTAATGGACAGAATAACTATGGCTACACCTTC
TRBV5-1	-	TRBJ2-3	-	CASSLVADSTDTQYF	TGCGCCAGCAGCTTGGTCGCGGACAGCACAGATACGCAGTATTTT
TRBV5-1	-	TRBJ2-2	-	CASSSLLNTGELFF	TGCGCCAGCAGCTCTCTTTTAAACACCGGGGAGCTGTTTTTT
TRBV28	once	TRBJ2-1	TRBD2	CASTGGVSYNEQFF	TGTGCCAGCACGGGGGGAGTCTCCTACAATGAGCAGTTCTTC
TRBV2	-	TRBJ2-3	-	CASSEVPSANTQYF	TGTGCCAGCAGTGAAGTACCTAGCGCAAATACGCAGTATTTT
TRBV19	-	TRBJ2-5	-	CASTGTTNGETQYF	TGTGCCAGCACCGGGACAACCAACGGAGAGACCCAGTACTTC
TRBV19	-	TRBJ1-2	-	CASSPGQTYGYTF	TGTGCCAGTAGTCCAGGACAGACCTATGGCTACACCTTC
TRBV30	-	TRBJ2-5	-	CAWSGDARETQYF	TGTGCCTGGAGTGGAGACGCTCGGGAGACCCAGTACTTC
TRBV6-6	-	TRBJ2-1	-	CASSRDLSSYNEQFF	TGTGCCAGCAGTCGGGACTTGAGCTCCTACAATGAGCAGTTCTTC
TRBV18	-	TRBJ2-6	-	CASSLGRVSGANVLTF	TGTGCCAGCTCACTGGGCAGGGTCTCTGGGGCCAACGTCCTGACTTTC